Included here is one T cell receptor beta chain sequence, with context. This clone was counted a few times. Its cognate antigen has yet to be identified. No base-level quality is on record; no much larger clone is a single base apart. Cut back by 6 bases and 5 bases, the V and J ends lie 16 bases apart. In the germline V gene (reference sequence), CDR1 corresponds to LNHDA and CDR2 to SQIVND. Including the terminal cysteine and phenylalanine, the CDR3 comprises 14 residues. The retained sequence is limited to the CDR3, 42 bases, with the frame set at the first base. This record comes from a study of OX40 agonist ivuxolimab in advanced cancers. For the study in its entirety: Ivuxolimab was a fully human IgG2 agonistic monoclonal antibody targeting the costimulatory receptor OX40 (CD134). The paper describes the monotherapy dose-escalation part (N = 52 patients) of the phase I trial of ivuxolimab. Peripheral TCRbeta sequencing aimed to test whether ivuxolimab altered TCR sequence diversity and caused clonal T-cell expansion. Intravenous ivuxolimab was administered to patients every 2 weeks at six dose levels: 0.01, 0.1, 0.3, 1.5, 3 and 10 mg/kg. In the dose-escalation cohort, approximately 82% of patients were male, and the mean age was about 55 years, with a range of roughly 20 to 80. Among the approximately 50 dose-escalation patients, around 19 had hepatocellular carcinoma, around 15 melanoma, 9 renal cell carcinoma and 9 head and neck cancer. Prior anti-PD-1, anti-PD-L1 or anti-CTLA-4 therapy was permitted, and checkpoint inhibitors had been received by about two fifths of dose-escalation patients. Partial responses occurred in three dose-escalation patients, of whom one had hepatocellular carcinoma and two had cutaneous melanoma.

The trial excluded patients who had a history of autoimmune disease or were on systemic immunosuppression. Peripheral blood for TCR sequencing was collected from all dose cohorts at baseline, on cycle 4 day 1, and on cycle 7 day 1. The samples were taken from a phase I, first-in-human, multicenter, open-label dose-escalation trial of ivuxolimab. Adults with locally advanced or metastatic melanoma, renal cell, hepatocellular, or head and neck squamous cell carcinoma were enrolled in the trial. Before TCR sequencing, CD4+ and CD8+ T cells were separately sorted from peripheral blood. To sequence the TCRbeta CDR3 region, genomic DNA was isolated from the sorted cells. The immunoSEQ Assay was used for sequencing of TCRbeta CDR3 regions. TCRdb re-hosts the immuneACCESS table, in-frame sequences only. Its copies lack some clones; in the studies checked, an unresolved V gene accounts for under half of them, and the cause for the rest is not known. The sample yields some 65,000 clones; approximately 81% were counted once. The ten top clones hold roughly 3.9% of the sample.

Study-wide conclusions, independent of this receptor: Low levels of normalized T-cell clonal expansion were also seen in some nonresponding patients. At doses from 0.1 to 3.0 mg/kg, clonal expansion was seen in both CD4+ and CD8+ blood T cells between baseline and week 6. The antigen specificity of the clonally expanded peripheral T cells was not determined. Partial responders in the 0.1-3.0 mg/kg groups had among the lowest normalized peripheral clonal expansion, especially among CD8+ T cells. After ivuxolimab, CD8+ T cells had more expanded clones than CD4+ T cells on average.

This receptor was identified in an adult with an advanced solid tumor such as melanoma, head and neck, liver or kidney cancer. The chain joins TRBV19 to TRBJ2-5; a tentative D match to TRBD1 spans 6 bases. Sample: CD4+ or CD8+ T cells sorted from blood, taken in a trial of the OX40 agonist ivuxolimab. The CDR3 protein sequence reads: CASSRLGQSETQYF. The nucleotides read TGTGCCAGTAGCCGCCTGGGACAATCGGAGACCCAGTACTTC.